The 20 T cell receptor beta chains in this list originate from one sample, sequenced in a study of blood T cells in healthy people across ages. Together with a sample-barcoded 5' primer, a J-beta primer mix was included in a second PCR lasting about 7 to 11 cycles. TCRdb fed the 5' RACE reads into MiXCR, producing one record per CDR3 protein. Of 800,000 to 950,000 distinct CDR3 sequences in the sample, roughly 43% are singletons; the top ten hold around 15%. Sequencing was carried out using blood. All receptors derive from a man aged 30-40 years in good health.

The CDR3 DNA sequence: TGTGCCAGCAGCCAAGCGGGACAGGTGAACACTGAAGCTTTCTTT. Its translation: CASSQAGQVNTEAFF. This sequence joins TRBV3-1 and TRBJ1-1; 8 bases agree with TRBD1. The germline CDR1 and CDR2 sequences are LGHDT and YNNKEL (reference sequence). With V trimmed by 1 base and J by 0 bases, 1 base remained unmatched. The CDR3 totals 15 residues.

The chain recombines TRBV5-1 with TRBJ2-7; tentatively, D is TRBD1 (6 bases). Germline loops: CDR1 SGHRS, CDR2 YFSETQ. The CDR3 has 14 residues. The ends were cut back, 4 bases at V and 3 bases at J, with 14 bases in the middle. The CDR3 loop is CASSHGTSDYEQYF. Here the CDR3 DNA reads TGCGCCAGCAGCCACGGGACATCCGACTACGAGCAGTACTTC.

This clonotype was seen many times. The junction shows a germline mismatch at one end, possibly a read error. The chain employs TRBV5-1 and TRBJ2-3; a possible D gene is TRBD2 (5 bases). This CDR3 has 12 residues. Germline V lookup: CDR1 SGHRS, CDR2 YFSETQ. CDR3 sequence: CASSLRTDTQYF. In DNA form, the CDR3 reads TGTGCCAGCAGCCTAAGGACTGATACGCAGTATTTT.

This clonotype was detected ten times or more. This rearrangement joins TRBV6-1 to TRBJ2-3; maybe TRBD1 (6 bases). This CDR3 is built from 15 residues. Germline loops: CDR1 MNHNS, CDR2 SASEGT. Trimming took off 1 base at V and 3 bases at J, with 11 bases between the two ends. The CDR3 spells CASSEGMTGTDTQYF. The CDR3 DNA sequence: TGTGCCAGCAGTGAAGGAATGACAGGAACAGATACGCAGTATTTT.

V is TRBV6-6 and J is TRBJ1-6; 7 bases line up with TRBD1. The germline CDR1 and CDR2 sequences are MNHNY and SVGAGI (reference sequence). The junction had 2 bases not matched to a gene; V was cut back by 6 bases and J by 3 bases. The CDR3 sequence is 14 residues long. DNA of the CDR3: TGTGCCAGCAGGGGACAGCACTATAATTCACCCCTCCACTTT. Its translation: CASRGQHYNSPLHF.

This clonotype was detected only a few times. V is TRBV5-1 and J is TRBJ1-2; 9 bases fit TRBD1. The CDR3 has 14 residues. V was pared by 3 bases and J by 6 bases, with 6 bases of the junction left unmatched. The germline CDR1 and CDR2 sequences are SGHRS and YFSETQ. CDR3 loop: CASSSGDRAHGYTF. CDR3 bases: TGCGCCAGCAGCTCTGGGGACAGGGCTCATGGCTACACCTTC.

The chain uses TRBV10-3 and TRBJ2-2; 8 bases map to TRBD1. The CDR3 runs 14 residues. Germline CDR1 is ENHRY and CDR2 is SYGVKD. V shed 6 bases, J shed 7 bases, and the junction held 7 bases outside the gene matches. The CDR3 DNA is TGTGCCATCAGCATAGACAGGGGATACGGGGAGCTGTTTTTT. Protein product: CAISIDRGYGELFF.

The chain is built from TRBV10-2 and TRBJ2-4; D is unclear. The J call may be mistaken, given a closer DNA end match to TRBJ2-7. The CDR3 runs to 13 residues. Germline V CDR1 and CDR2: WSHSY, SAAADI. The CDR3 spells CASSEEMSYEQYF. The CDR3 region has the DNA TGCGCCAGCAGTGAGGAAATGTCCTACGAGCAGTACTTC.

V and J are TRBV28 and TRBJ2-7; no firm D call. CDR1 is MDHEN and CDR2 is SYDVKM in the germline V gene. The CDR3 runs 13 residues. V was shortened by 6 bases and J by 2 bases, with 11 bases between the two germline ends. The CDR3 is CASRPGPAYEQYF. CDR3 nucleotides: TGTGCCAGCAGACCTGGTCCTGCCTACGAGCAGTACTTC.

As to this clonotype: Given a much more abundant clone one base away, this may be a read error. This chain links TRBV3-1 with TRBJ2-1, with D maybe TRBD1 (5 bases). V gave up 2 bases and J gave up 10 bases, with 12 bases separating them. Germline V gene data show CDR1 as LGHDT and CDR2 as YNNKEL (reference sequence). CDR3 size: 13 residues. The CDR3 loop is CASSQKGVKEQFF. As DNA, the CDR3 is TGTGCCAGCAGCCAAAAAGGGGTGAAGGAGCAGTTCTTC.

The V and J genes are TRBV7-2 and TRBJ2-2, with no clear D. V was cut by 0 bases and J by 6 bases, with 14 bases left in between. Germline values: CDR1 SGHTA, CDR2 FQGNSA. The CDR3 extends over 16 amino acids. The DNA of the CDR3 is TGTGCCAGCAGCTTAGCGGTCCAGAAAGGGTCCGGGGAGCTGTTTTTT. This codes for CASSLAVQKGSGELFF.

The gene calls are TRBV3-1 and TRBJ1-2, with a possible D match to TRBD1 (5 bases). V lost 4 bases, J lost 2 bases, and 14 bases lay in between. CDR3 length equals 15 residues. The germline V gene has CDR1 LGHDT and CDR2 YNNKEL (reference sequence). This chain's CDR3 is CASSPPWEGNYGYTF. The CDR3 DNA reads as TGTGCCAGCAGCCCCCCATGGGAGGGGAACTATGGCTACACCTTC.

This rearrangement joins TRBV6-6 to TRBJ2-7; 12 nucleotides match TRBD2. CDR1 is MNHNY, CDR2 SVGAGI, per germline (reference sequence). CDR3 length equals 14 residues. Trimming cost V 5 bases and J 6 bases; bases outside gene matches: 5. This CDR3 is CASSGLAGTSEQYF. CDR3 DNA: TGTGCCAGCAGTGGACTAGCGGGGACAAGCGAGCAGTACTTC.

This clonotype was detected only a few times. This chain connects TRBV20-1 to TRBJ1-2; weak D call: TRBD1 (5 bases). Trimming took off 6 bases at V and 1 base at J, with 12 bases between the two ends. The CDR3 sequence is 13 residues long. Germline CDR1 is DFQATT and CDR2 is SNEGSKA (reference sequence). CDR3 coding DNA: TGCAGTGCGAGGGACGGTGTTAACTATGGCTACACCTTC. Amino acid sequence: CSARDGVNYGYTF.

The J gene is TRBJ2-1, the V gene TRBV6-2 or TRBV6-3; 9 bases agree with TRBD1. The germline CDR1 and CDR2 sequences are MNHEY and SVGEGT. The junction had 12 bases not matched to a gene; V was cut back by 2 bases and J by 7 bases. The CDR3 is 17 amino acids. The CDR3 region has the DNA TGTGCCAGCAGTTACGCGATTACAGGGGGCGCGGGGAATGAGCAGTTCTTC. This gives the protein CASSYAITGGAGNEQFF.

This clonotype was detected only a few times. The genes are TRBV4-3 and TRBJ2-5; 7 bases match TRBD2. The V segment lost 0 bases and the J segment 1 base; nucleotides outside the gene matches: 5. From germline, CDR1 is LGHNA and CDR2 YSLEER. This CDR3 comprises 16 residues. The CDR3, as DNA: TGCGCCAGCAGCCAAGATATGGGAGGGAGCCAAGAGACCCAGTACTTC. Protein sequence: CASSQDMGGSQETQYF.

In its sample, this clonotype was seen many times. The rearrangement uses TRBV29-1 and TRBJ2-1; 7 bases align to TRBD2. Germline V gives CDR1 SQVTM, CDR2 ANQGSEA. The CDR3 is 21 residues long. J lost 1 base, V lost 5 bases, and 26 bases had no gene match. The CDR3 reads CSVRRSEVLGGIMGSYNEQFF. The CDR3 nucleotides read TGCAGCGTTAGAAGGAGTGAGGTGTTGGGGGGGATAATGGGGTCCTACAATGAGCAGTTCTTC.

This clonotype was found a few times. The V gene is TRBV7-2, the J gene TRBJ2-7; D remains ambiguous. V shed 1 base and J shed 4 bases, with 11 bases lying between them. The CDR3 has 14 residues. The germline gives CDR1 SGHTA, CDR2 FQGNSA. Here the CDR3 reads CASSLGGSAYEQYF. In DNA form, the CDR3 reads TGTGCCAGCAGCTTAGGTGGGTCAGCGTACGAGCAGTACTTC.

On this clonotype: One junction end does not reproduce the germline sequence, and a read error may be involved. The genes are TRBV5-1 and TRBJ1-6; 9 bases match TRBD1. The V gene's germline CDR1 is SGHRS and CDR2 YFSETQ. The CDR3 is 16 residues long. In nucleotides, the CDR3 is TGCACCAGCAGCTCCGGTGGGACAGGGAATAATTCACCCCTCCACTTT. Residues: CTSSSGGTGNNSPLHF.

This clonotype was recorded only once. This chain connects TRBV5-1 to TRBJ1-1; D is ambiguous. Germline V lookup: CDR1 SGHRS, CDR2 YFSETQ. This CDR3 comprises 16 residues. Trimming pared 0 bases from V and 4 bases from J, leaving 16 bases between. The DNA of the CDR3 is TGCGCCAGCAGCTTGGCCTCAGGAGGGAGTATCACTGAAGCTTTCTTT. Protein product: CASSLASGGSITEAFF.